These T cell receptor beta chains were read from a single sample in a study of T cells in localized non-small cell lung cancer. Only in-frame clones appear in the TCRdb table, and some are missing; sequencing was by immunoSEQ multiplex PCR. Here the sample spans tens of thousands of clones, 92% being singletons. Material: peripheral blood mononuclear cells, obtained before any cancer treatment. These receptors all stem from a woman aged 40-70 years with stage III lung adenocarcinoma. Both conserved end residues are part of each CDR3. Fields, in order: V gene, D gene, clone size, J gene, CDR3 protein, CDR3 DNA. D genes are given only for firm matches. Size values are once, few and many counts, or a class for expanded clones, and some rows have none.

V: TRBV10-1; D: -; size: -; J: TRBJ2-1; CDR3: CASSLSGNYNEQFF; DNA: TGCGCCAGCTCACTAAGCGGTAATTACAATGAGCAGTTCTTC
V: TRBV5-4; D: TRBD2; size: -; J: TRBJ2-1; CDR3: CASSLELAGHYNEQFF; DNA: TGTGCCAGCAGCTTGGAACTAGCGGGACACTACAATGAGCAGTTCTTC
V: TRBV14; D: -; size: -; J: TRBJ1-1; CDR3: CASSQSGTAKAFF; DNA: TGTGCCAGCAGCCAGTCTGGGACGGCAAAAGCTTTCTTT
V: TRBV29-1; D: TRBD1; size: once; J: TRBJ2-1; CDR3: CSVGTGGSYNEQFF; DNA: TGCAGCGTGGGTACAGGGGGCTCCTACAATGAGCAGTTCTTC
V: TRBV27; D: TRBD1; size: -; J: TRBJ1-1; CDR3: CASSHRGANTEAFF; DNA: TGTGCCAGCAGTCACAGGGGGGCGAACACTGAAGCTTTCTTT
V: TRBV5-1; D: -; size: -; J: TRBJ2-7; CDR3: CASSVRPSPGSSEQYF; DNA: TGCGCCAGCAGCGTCCGACCGTCCCCCGGCTCCAGCGAGCAGTACTTC
V: TRBV7-2; D: TRBD2; size: -; J: TRBJ2-2; CDR3: CASSALGGANTGELFF; DNA: TGTGCCAGCAGCGCCCTTGGGGGGGCGAACACCGGGGAGCTGTTTTTT
V: TRBV28; D: -; size: -; J: TRBJ2-4; CDR3: CASSPSLASILAKNIQYF; DNA: TGTGCCAGCAGTCCCTCCCTAGCCTCTATACTAGCCAAAAACATTCAGTACTTC
V: TRBV29-1; D: TRBD1; size: -; J: TRBJ2-3; CDR3: CSFTGTGLGDTNTQYF; DNA: TGCAGCTTTACCGGGACAGGGTTGGGTGACACAAATACGCAGTATTTT
V: TRBV9; D: TRBD2; size: -; J: TRBJ2-7; CDR3: CASSVGGSGRENEQYF; DNA: TGTGCCAGCAGCGTAGGAGGAAGCGGGAGGGAGAACGAGCAGTACTTC
V: TRBV28; D: TRBD1; size: -; J: TRBJ2-1; CDR3: CASSQAGGGEQFF; DNA: TGTGCCAGCAGCCAAGCAGGGGGTGGCGAGCAGTTCTTC
V: TRBV2; D: TRBD1; size: -; J: TRBJ1-1; CDR3: CASIQGAGEAFF; DNA: TGTGCCAGCATACAGGGGGCTGGTGAAGCTTTCTTT
V: TRBV7-9; D: -; size: -; J: TRBJ1-2; CDR3: CASSPPEARAYGYTF; DNA: TGTGCCAGCAGCCCACCTGAAGCAAGGGCCTATGGCTACACCTTC
V: TRBV15; D: -; size: -; J: TRBJ2-7; CDR3: CATSRDHEQYF; DNA: TGTGCCACCAGCAGAGACCACGAGCAGTACTTC
V: TRBV28; D: -; size: -; J: TRBJ2-1; CDR3: CASSPNYNEQFF; DNA: TGTGCCAGCAGCCCAAATTACAATGAGCAGTTCTTC